The present TCR beta chain was sequenced within a study of shared clonotypes between healthy human individuals. Background on the study: Per-donor plates numbered three CD4 naive, three CD4 memory, two CD8 naive and one CD8 memory. Study outcomes and limitations: Collection of samples was limited to blood; tissue repertoires likely differ.

All donors were Caucasian adults living in Nashville, Tennessee. A CD45RA+ naive subset and a CD45RA-negative memory subset were split from CD4+ cells. About this clone itself: Its antigen is not known.

Assay used: immunoSEQ multiplex PCR; TCRdb lists only in-frame clones, some missing. The sample includes approximately 2,000,000 clones, 85% to 95% seen only once; the top ten take approximately 0.39%. Looked up from germline, CDR1 is SGHAT and CDR2 is FQNNGV. V gave up 1 base and J gave up 1 base, with 12 bases separating them. This CDR3 region has 16 residues. The V call is TRBV11-2, the J call TRBJ2-3, with D hard to call. The sequenced sample was naive CD4+ T cells from PBMCs. This sample's subset: CD45RA+ positively selected. This TCR was recovered from a man in his late teens or twenties in good health. Some clones in this sample may be carry-over from other donors' samples. The CDR3 reads CASSLAPLLGTDTQYF. The CDR3 DNA follows: TGTGCCAGCAGCTTAGCTCCCTTACTGGGCACAGATACGCAGTATTTT.